A selection of T cell receptor beta chains follows, all from one sample in a study of blood T cell repertoires in COVID-19. Profiling relied on immunoSEQ multiplex PCR, and the TCRdb table lists in-frame clones only, not all of them. The sample consists of 200,000 or so clones, 80% to 85% of them appearing once. Sequencing input: peripheral blood. The receptors shown here come from a woman in her thirties who had recovered from COVID-19. Each CDR3 is given with its conserved first and last residue. D genes are given only for firm matches. Rows give clone size only sometimes, using once, few, many, or a class for an expanded clone.

TRBD1,.,TRBV5-4,TRBJ1-6,TGTGCCAGCAGCCTTGGACAGGGGAATTCACCCCTCCACTTT,CASSLGQGNSPLHF
TRBD1,.,TRBV11-2,TRBJ1-1,TGTGCCAGCAGCCTACAAAGGGGGCTCCGCACTGAAGCTTTCTTT,CASSLQRGLRTEAFF
.,.,TRBV4-1,TRBJ2-2,TGCGCCAGCAGCCAAGATAAGGGGAAGGTCACCGGGGAGCTGTTTTTT,CASSQDKGKVTGELFF
.,.,TRBV10-3,TRBJ1-3,TGTGCCATCAGGGAAACAGGACCCCTCTCTGGAAACACCATATATTTT,CAIRETGPLSGNTIYF
.,.,TRBV7-9,TRBJ1-2,TGTGCCAGCAGCTTAGGTTATGCGGATGGCTACACCTTC,CASSLGYADGYTF
.,.,TRBV28,TRBJ1-1,TGTGCCAGCAGGCTATCCACTGAAGCTTTCTTT,CASRLSTEAFF
TRBD2,few,TRBV30,TRBJ2-2,TGTGCCTGGAGCGGGAGCGGGAAGGACACCGGGGAGCTGTTTTTT,CAWSGSGKDTGELFF
.,.,TRBV5-5,TRBJ2-7,TGTGCCAGCAGCTTGACCGGGACATTCGCCTACGAGCAGTACTTC,CASSLTGTFAYEQYF
TRBD1,.,TRBV5-1,TRBJ1-1,TGCGCCAGCAGCTTTGGGACAGAGAAAGCTTTCTTT,CASSFGTEKAFF
.,.,TRBV27,TRBJ2-1,TGTGCCAGCAGTCTACAGGGGACTGGGGATGAGCAGTTCTTC,CASSLQGTGDEQFF
.,.,TRBV5-1,TRBJ1-5,TGCGCCAGCAGCTTGGCTGGAGATCAGCCCCAGCATTTT,CASSLAGDQPQHF
.,.,TRBV21-1,TRBJ2-1,TGTGCCAGCAGCGTTATCCTACACAATGAGCAGTTCTTC,CASSVILHNEQFF
.,.,TRBV7-9,TRBJ1-4,TGTGCCAGCAGCTTTTCACAGGGAGTTAATGAAAAACTGTTTTTT,CASSFSQGVNEKLFF
.,.,TRBV7-9,TRBJ2-7,TGTGCCAGCAGCTTTTCAGGGTCCTACGAGCAGTACTTC,CASSFSGSYEQYF